The 2 T cell receptor beta chains reported below all come from one sample, sequenced in a study of lymphopenia after photon versus proton radiotherapy. TCRdb's copy holds only in-frame clones and misses some; the assay was immunoSEQ multiplex PCR. The sample lists 160,000 or so clones, about 85% occurring once. Here the sequenced sample was peripheral blood, taken from a patient treated with photon-based radiotherapy. The source of these receptors is a man aged 45-65 years with gastric cancer.

V and J are TRBV7-9 and TRBJ2-3; TRBD2 matches at 12 bases. CDR3 length: 15 residues. Per germline, CDR1 SEHNR and CDR2 FQNEAQ (reference sequence). The V gene end was trimmed by 8 bases and the J gene end by 4 bases; junction bases not matched to a gene: 7. For the CDR3, the DNA is TGTGCCAGCCTTGAACTAGCGGGAGGATCAGATACGCAGTATTTT. The encoded protein is CASLELAGGSDTQYF.

The rearrangement links TRBV28 to TRBJ2-6; TRBD2 matches at 11 bases. This CDR3 comprises 17 residues. The germline V gene encodes CDR1 MDHEN and CDR2 SYDVKM. V shed 6 bases and J 2 bases; nucleotides not matched to a gene: 6. DNA for the CDR3: TGTGCCAGCAGGTACTCTAGCGGGAGGACTGGGGCCAACGTCCTGACTTTC. This codes for CASRYSSGRTGANVLTF. Full variable domain (rest looked up from reference TRBV28 and TRBJ2-6): DVKVTQSSRYLVKRTGEKVFLECVQDMDHENMFWYRQDPGLGLRLIYFSYDVKMKEKGDIPEGYSVSREKKERFSLILESASTNQTSMYLCASRYSSGRTGANVLTFGAGSRLTVL.